The rows below give T cell receptor beta chains drawn from one sample of a study of T-cell reconstitution after alpha-beta-depleted transplantation in children. TCRdb re-derived calls from the PCR reads in MiXCR, one entry per CDR3 protein. The sample lists approximately 430,000 distinct CDR3 sequences; 15% to 20% were seen once. Sequences were derived from PBMCs, mostly from graft donor cells, sampled 360 days after TCRalphabeta/CD19-depleted stem cell transplant. The source is a boy less than two years old who had a stem cell transplant for Wiskott-Aldrich syndrome, so the T cells may come from the graft donor. CDR3s include the opening cysteine and the closing phenylalanine or tryptophan. D genes are given only for firm matches. Clone size, where shown, is once, few, many, or a class for clones that have expanded.

J gene,V gene,clone size,D gene,CDR3 protein,CDR3 DNA
TRBJ1-6,TRBV5-1,few,-,CASRRVLSSYNSPLHF,TGCGCCAGCAGACGCGTCCTGAGCTCCTATAATTCACCCCTCCACTTT
TRBJ2-7,TRBV13,few,-,CASSLASFREQYF,TGTGCCAGCAGCTTAGCTAGTTTTCGCGAGCAGTACTTC
TRBJ2-7,TRBV5-1,-,TRBD1,CASSFYKTGAYEQYF,TGCGCCAGCAGCTTTTACAAAACAGGGGCCTACGAGCAGTACTTC
TRBJ2-1,TRBV5-1,-,-,CASSLVPGSSYNEQFF,TGCGCCAGCAGCTTGGTGCCAGGGAGCTCCTACAATGAGCAGTTCTTC
TRBJ2-7,TRBV2,-,TRBD1,CASWDRPYEQYF,TGTGCCAGCTGGGACAGGCCCTACGAGCAGTACTTC
TRBJ1-1,TRBV5-1,-,-,CASSLRVGWNTEAFF,TGCGCCAGCAGCTTGAGGGTGGGATGGAACACTGAAGCTTTCTTT
TRBJ1-1,TRBV7-9,-,-,CASSLGFRRTEAFF,TGTGCCAGCAGCTTAGGGTTCCGGCGCACTGAAGCTTTCTTT
TRBJ2-5,TRBV5-1,-,-,CASSLLGGAQETQYF,TGCGCCAGCAGCTTGTTGGGCGGGGCCCAAGAGACCCAGTACTTC
TRBJ2-7,TRBV20-1,-,-,CSAKTGPYEQYF,TGCAGTGCTAAAACAGGTCCTTACGAGCAGTACTTC
TRBJ1-6,TRBV12-3/TRBV12-4,-,TRBD1,CASSFSGTGWSPLHF,TGTGCCAGCAGCTTCTCCGGGACAGGGTGGTCACCCCTCCACTTT
TRBJ2-5,TRBV7-8,-,-,CASSLAGASQYF,TGTGCCAGCAGCTTAGCGGGAGCGTCCCAGTACTTC
TRBJ1-4,TRBV20-1,-,TRBD1,CSARRDSEKLFF,TGCAGTGCCCGGAGGGACAGCGAAAAACTGTTTTTT
TRBJ1-3,TRBV28,-,TRBD1,CASTQGAVGNTIYF,TGTGCCAGCACCCAGGGGGCGGTGGGAAACACCATATATTTT
TRBJ2-5,TRBV12-3/TRBV12-4,-,TRBD1,CASSFIPGQGEETQYF,TGTGCCAGCAGTTTCATCCCCGGACAGGGAGAAGAGACCCAGTACTTC
TRBJ2-3,TRBV5-1,-,-,CASSLVVGQSTDTQYF,TGCGCCAGCAGCTTGGTGGTCGGACAGAGCACAGATACGCAGTATTTT
TRBJ1-4,TRBV20-1,-,-,CSATRGKGEKLFF,TGCAGTGCCACAAGGGGCAAGGGTGAAAAACTGTTTTTT
TRBJ2-2,TRBV12-3/TRBV12-4,few,TRBD1,CASGTGGWAGELFF,TGTGCCAGTGGGACAGGTGGTTGGGCCGGGGAGCTGTTTTTT
TRBJ2-2,TRBV20-1,-,TRBD1,CSARRIKGAGTGELFF,TGCAGTGCTCGTAGGATAAAGGGGGCAGGGACCGGGGAGCTGTTTTTT
TRBJ1-1,TRBV11-2,few,-,CASSPLLTVTEAFF,TGTGCCAGCAGCCCCCTCCTGACAGTCACTGAAGCTTTCTTT
TRBJ2-1,TRBV6-2/TRBV6-3,-,TRBD2,CASSYLAASYNEQFF,TGTGCCAGCAGTTACCTAGCGGCCTCCTACAATGAGCAGTTCTTC
TRBJ2-3,TRBV10-3,-,-,CAIKASQYTDTQYF,TGTGCCATCAAAGCGAGCCAATACACAGATACGCAGTATTTT
TRBJ2-4,TRBV20-1,-,TRBD1,CSARDRVTGSTNIQYF,TGCAGTGCTAGAGATCGCGTGACAGGGTCGACAAACATTCAGTACTTC
TRBJ2-7,TRBV5-1,-,TRBD1,CASSLVYGTGADEQYF,TGCGCCAGCAGCTTGGTATACGGGACAGGGGCCGACGAGCAGTACTTC
TRBJ2-1,TRBV6-2/TRBV6-3,few,TRBD2,CASSYEGGKQFF,TGTGCCAGCAGTTACGAGGGAGGGAAGCAGTTCTTC
TRBJ2-7,TRBV10-3,-,TRBD1,CAIRGQDFPYEQYF,TGTGCCATCAGGGGACAGGACTTTCCCTACGAGCAGTACTTC
TRBJ2-7,TRBV7-2,-,-,CASSLHPGIYYEQYF,TGTGCCAGCAGCTTACACCCGGGTATCTACTACGAGCAGTACTTC
TRBJ2-4,TRBV20-1,-,TRBD1,CSAREGSLDRANQYF,TGCAGTGCTAGAGAGGGTAGCTTGGACAGGGCTAATCAGTACTTC